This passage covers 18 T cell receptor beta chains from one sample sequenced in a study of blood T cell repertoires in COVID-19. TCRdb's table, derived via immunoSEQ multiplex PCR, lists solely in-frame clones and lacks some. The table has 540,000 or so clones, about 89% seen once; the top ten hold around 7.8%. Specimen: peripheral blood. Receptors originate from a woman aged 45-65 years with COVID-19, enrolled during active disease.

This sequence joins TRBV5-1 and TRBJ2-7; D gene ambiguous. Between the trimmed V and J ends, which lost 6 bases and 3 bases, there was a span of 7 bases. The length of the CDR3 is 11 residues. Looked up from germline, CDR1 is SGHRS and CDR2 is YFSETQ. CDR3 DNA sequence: TGCGCCAGCAATCCACACTACGAGCAGTACTTC. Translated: CASNPHYEQYF.

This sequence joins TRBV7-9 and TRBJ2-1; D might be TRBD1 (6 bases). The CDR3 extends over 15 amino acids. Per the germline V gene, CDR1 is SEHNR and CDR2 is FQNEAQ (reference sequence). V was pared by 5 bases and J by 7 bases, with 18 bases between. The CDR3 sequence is CASSAHTGMVNEQFF. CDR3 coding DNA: TGTGCCAGCAGCGCACACACAGGGATGGTTAATGAGCAGTTCTTC. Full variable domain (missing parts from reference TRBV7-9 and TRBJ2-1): DTGVSQNPRHKITKRGQNVTFRCDPISEHNRLYWYRQTLGQGPEFLTYFQNEAQLEKSRLLSDRFSAERPKGSFSTLEIQRTEQGDSAMYLCASSAHTGMVNEQFFGPGTRLTVL.

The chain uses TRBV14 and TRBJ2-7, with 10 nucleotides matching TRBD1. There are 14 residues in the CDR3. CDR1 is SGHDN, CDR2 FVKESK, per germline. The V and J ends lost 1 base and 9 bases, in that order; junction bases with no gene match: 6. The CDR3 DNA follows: TGTGCCAGCAGCCAAGGAGGCGACAGGGGGCCGCAGTACTTC. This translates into CASSQGGDRGPQYF.

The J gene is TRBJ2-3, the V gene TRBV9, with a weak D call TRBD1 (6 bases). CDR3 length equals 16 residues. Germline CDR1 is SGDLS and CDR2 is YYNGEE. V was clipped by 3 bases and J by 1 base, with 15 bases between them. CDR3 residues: CASSAQQGYGTDTQYF. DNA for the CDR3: TGTGCCAGCAGCGCGCAACAGGGTTATGGCACAGATACGCAGTATTTT.

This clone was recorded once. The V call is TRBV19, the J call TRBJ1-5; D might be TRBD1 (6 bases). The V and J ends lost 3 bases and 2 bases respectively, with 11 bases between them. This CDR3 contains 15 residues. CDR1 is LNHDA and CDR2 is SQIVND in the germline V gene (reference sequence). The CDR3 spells CASSIDRTGNQPQHF. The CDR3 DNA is TGTGCCAGTAGTATCGACAGGACGGGCAATCAGCCCCAGCATTTT.

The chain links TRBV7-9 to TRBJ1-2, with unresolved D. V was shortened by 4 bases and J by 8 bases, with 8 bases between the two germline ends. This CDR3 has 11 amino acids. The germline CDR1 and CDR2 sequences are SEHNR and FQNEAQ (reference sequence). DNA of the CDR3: TGTGCCAGCAGCTCCCCTAAAGGCTACACCTTC. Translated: CASSSPKGYTF.

Here the CDR3 DNA reads TGTGCCTGGAGTGGCGGAATGCATCAGCCCCAGCATTTT. It translates to CAWSGGMHQPQHF. The chain carries TRBV30 and TRBJ1-5, with D uncertain. The CDR3 has 13 residues. Per germline, CDR1 GTSNPN and CDR2 SVGIG (reference sequence). V was clipped by 1 base and J by 5 bases, with 9 bases between them.

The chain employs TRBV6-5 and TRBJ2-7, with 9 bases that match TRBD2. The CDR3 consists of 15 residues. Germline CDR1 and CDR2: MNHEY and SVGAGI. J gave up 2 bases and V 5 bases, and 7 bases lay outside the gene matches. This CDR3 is CASSKRGEGAYEQYF. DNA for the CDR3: TGTGCCAGCAGTAAGCGGGGGGAGGGAGCCTACGAGCAGTACTTC.

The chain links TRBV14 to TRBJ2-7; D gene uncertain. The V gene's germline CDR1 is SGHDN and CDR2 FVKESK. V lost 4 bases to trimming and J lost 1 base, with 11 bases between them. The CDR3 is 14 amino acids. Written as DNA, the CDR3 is TGTGCCAGCAGCCCCCTTCGCGGATCCTACGAGCAGTACTTC. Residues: CASSPLRGSYEQYF.

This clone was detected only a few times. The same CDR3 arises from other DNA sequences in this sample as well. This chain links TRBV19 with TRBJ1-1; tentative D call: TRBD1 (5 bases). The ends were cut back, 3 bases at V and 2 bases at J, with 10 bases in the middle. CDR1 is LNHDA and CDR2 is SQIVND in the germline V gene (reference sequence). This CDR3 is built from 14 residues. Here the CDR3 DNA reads TGTGCCAGTAGTATCGGAGGGGAAAACACTGAAGCTTTCTTT. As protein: CASSIGGENTEAFF. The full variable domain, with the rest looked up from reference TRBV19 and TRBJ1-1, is DGGITQSPKYLFRKEGQNVTLSCEQNLNHDAMYWYRQDPGQGLRLIYYSQIVNDFQKGDIAEGYSVSREKKESFPLTVTSAQKNPTAFYLCASSIGGENTEAFFGQGTRLTVV.

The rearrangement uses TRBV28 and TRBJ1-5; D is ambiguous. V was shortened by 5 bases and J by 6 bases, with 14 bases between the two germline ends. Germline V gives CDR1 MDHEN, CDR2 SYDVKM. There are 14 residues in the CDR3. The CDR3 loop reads CASSTALAGQPQHF. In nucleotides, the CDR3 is TGTGCCAGCAGTACAGCGCTGGCGGGTCAGCCCCAGCATTTT. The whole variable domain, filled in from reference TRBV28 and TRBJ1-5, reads DVKVTQSSRYLVKRTGEKVFLECVQDMDHENMFWYRQDPGLGLRLIYFSYDVKMKEKGDIPEGYSVSREKKERFSLILESASTNQTSMYLCASSTALAGQPQHFGDGTRLSIL.

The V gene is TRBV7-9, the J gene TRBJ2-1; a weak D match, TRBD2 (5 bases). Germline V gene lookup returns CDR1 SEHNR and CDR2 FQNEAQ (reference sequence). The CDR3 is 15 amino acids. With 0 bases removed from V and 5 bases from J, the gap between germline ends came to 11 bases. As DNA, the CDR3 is TGTGCCAGCAGCTTAGCCTCGGCCGGGAACAATGAGCAGTTCTTC. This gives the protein CASSLASAGNNEQFF.

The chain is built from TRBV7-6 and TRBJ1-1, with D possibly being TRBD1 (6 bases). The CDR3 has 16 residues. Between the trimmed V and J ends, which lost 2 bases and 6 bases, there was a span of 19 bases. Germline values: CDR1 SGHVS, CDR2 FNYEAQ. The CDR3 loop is CASSLMVVQGPAEAFF. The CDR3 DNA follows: TGTGCCAGCAGCTTAATGGTCGTCCAGGGGCCCGCTGAAGCTTTCTTT.

DNA of the CDR3: TGCGCCAGCAGCTTGGGGAGTCGGGAGGATACGCAGTATTTT. It translates to CASSLGSREDTQYF. This chain uses TRBV5-1 with TRBJ2-3, with a possible D match to TRBD2 (6 bases). CDR3 size: 14 residues. CDR1 and CDR2 (germline): SGHRS, YFSETQ. Trimming took 0 bases from V and 6 from J, leaving 11 bases between them.

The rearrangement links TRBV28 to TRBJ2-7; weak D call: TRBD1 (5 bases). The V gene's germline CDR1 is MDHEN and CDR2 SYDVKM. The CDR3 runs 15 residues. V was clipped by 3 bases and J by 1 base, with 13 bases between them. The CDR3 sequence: CASSLDTASSYEQYF. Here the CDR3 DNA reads TGTGCCAGCAGTTTGGACACGGCGTCATCCTACGAGCAGTACTTC. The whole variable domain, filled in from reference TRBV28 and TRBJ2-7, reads DVKVTQSSRYLVKRTGEKVFLECVQDMDHENMFWYRQDPGLGLRLIYFSYDVKMKEKGDIPEGYSVSREKKERFSLILESASTNQTSMYLCASSLDTASSYEQYFGPGTRLTVT.

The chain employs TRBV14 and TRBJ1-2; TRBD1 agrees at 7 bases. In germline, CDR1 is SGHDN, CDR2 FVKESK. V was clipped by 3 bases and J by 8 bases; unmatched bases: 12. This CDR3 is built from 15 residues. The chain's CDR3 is CASSQLTGFSGGYTF. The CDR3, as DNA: TGTGCCAGCAGCCAGTTGACAGGGTTCTCGGGCGGCTACACCTTC.

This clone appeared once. The CDR3 DNA sequence: TGTGCCAGCTCACCGGGGGACAGGAGCTCCTACGAGCAGTACTTC. This translates into CASSPGDRSSYEQYF. V usage is TRBV18 and J usage is TRBJ2-7; 8 positions agree with TRBD1. The CDR3 totals 15 residues. Trimming took 3 bases from V and 0 from J; bases not matched to a gene: 4. Germline CDR1 reads KGHSH; CDR2 reads LQKENI.

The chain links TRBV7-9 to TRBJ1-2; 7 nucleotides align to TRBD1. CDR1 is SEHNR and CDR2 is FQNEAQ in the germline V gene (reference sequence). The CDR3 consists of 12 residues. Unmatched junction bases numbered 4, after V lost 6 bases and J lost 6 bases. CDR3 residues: CASRGDSHGYTF. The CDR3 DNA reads TGTGCCAGCAGAGGGGACAGTCATGGCTACACCTTC.